This T cell receptor (beta chain) is drawn from a study of T cells in Graves' hyperthyroidism and ophthalmopathy. This clonotype occurred a few times. Authors of the study amplified TCR beta CDR3 regions from RNA transcripts. The primer set for the first-round RT-PCR of the TCR CDR3 was HTBI. TCRdb reanalysed the multiplex PCR reads using MiXCR and keeps one entry per CDR3 protein. This sample has around 520,000 distinct CDR3 sequences, with 14% found just once. The CDR3 extends over 17 amino acids. Germline V gene data show CDR1 as MNHNY and CDR2 as SVGAGI (reference sequence). The V end lost 0 bases, the J end lost 7 bases, and 19 bases lay between the germline ends.

This rearrangement joins TRBV6-6 to TRBJ2-1; the D is unclear. The TCR sequence derives from a woman aged 35 to 49 with Graves' hyperthyroidism. Source material: blood. CDR3 protein: CASSYSLESASRNEQFF. Here the CDR3 DNA reads TGTGCCAGCAGTTACTCGTTAGAGAGCGCCTCACGGAATGAGCAGTTCTTC.